The source of this T cell receptor (beta chain) is a study of T cell responses to AZD1222 COVID-19 vaccine. Study results and limitations: Per reports, nearly half of all spike-specific TCRs target regions that are unmutated in variants. Spike-specific TCR depth and breadth grew after two AZD1222 doses.

Turning to this clone: Its antigen is not known.

CDR1 SGHAT and CDR2 FQDESV come from the germline V gene (reference sequence). Trimming stripped 7 bases from V and 1 base from J, with 5 bases between. CDR3 length: 11 amino acids. Profiling relied on immunoSEQ multiplex PCR, and the TCRdb table lists in-frame clones only, not all of them. The table lists about 60,000 clones, more than 75% of them singletons, with roughly a sixth in the top ten. This TCR was recovered from an adult in good health. This specimen was peripheral blood, taken on day 0 of AZD1222 vaccination. The chain is built from TRBV11-1 and TRBJ2-7; maybe TRBD2 (5 bases). DNA of the CDR3: TGTGCCAGCACGGGATCCTACGAGCAGTACTTC. Translating it yields CASTGSYEQYF.